This paragraph covers one T cell receptor (beta chain) sequence. Assignments of participants to cohorts depended upon their own reported clinical history. This specimen comes from a study of blood T cell repertoires in COVID-19. Study-level information: Samples representing acute and convalescent COVID-19 were sourced from the United States, Italy and Spain.

Per the authors' pipeline: Estimates of nucleated cell counts were drawn from the amplification of reference gene primers. Here immunoSEQ multiplex PCR was the method, and the copy in TCRdb shows in-frame clones only, minus some. The V and J calls and the clone size are those of that table, but D and trimming were determined from the DNA. Of 200,000 to 300,000 clones in the sample, roughly 86% were seen once. Germline assignment: CDR1 SGHVS and CDR2 FNYEAQ. Trimming removed 4 bases from V and 3 bases from J, with 17 bases in between. The CDR3 covers 16 residues. This receptor was identified in a woman aged 25-40 years with acute COVID-19. This rearrangement joins TRBV7-6 to TRBJ2-3, with D possibly being TRBD1 (6 bases). The sample consisted of PBMCs or T cells enriched from blood (not recorded which). As DNA, the CDR3 is TGTGCCAGCAGCTCCCTCTCAGGGGCTGTGACAGATACGCAGTATTTT. It codes for CASSSLSGAVTDTQYF.